A selection of T cell receptor beta chains follows, all from one sample in a study of neurological immune-mediated disorders. TCRdb re-analysed the 5' RACE reads in MiXCR, keeping a single row per CDR3 protein. The sample lists 54,000 or so distinct CDR3 sequences, around 3.4% occurring once. Source material: PBMCs. The receptors were sampled from a woman in her twenties or thirties with multiple sclerosis. Both conserved end residues are trimmed from each CDR3.

J: TRBJ1-1; V: TRBV3-1; CDR3: ASSYTGRGLSYEAF
J: TRBJ2-3; V: TRBV20-1; CDR3: SARVSSARDTQY
J: TRBJ2-7; V: TRBV20-1; CDR3: SARDQASGRALALYEQY
J: TRBJ2-7; V: TRBV29-1; CDR3: SASTSGTNYEQY
J: TRBJ2-3; V: TRBV20-1; CDR3: SASRGATTDTQY
J: TRBJ2-7; V: TRBV18; CDR3: ASSPLGDEQY
J: TRBJ1-4; V: TRBV12-3/TRBV12-4; CDR3: ASRSGTPTNEKLF
J: TRBJ1-2; V: TRBV6-1; CDR3: ASSLGVTNYGYT
J: TRBJ1-2; V: TRBV9; CDR3: ASSVDGRDGYT
J: TRBJ2-3; V: TRBV7-2; CDR3: ASSNSGRTTDTQY
J: TRBJ1-1; V: TRBV5-1; CDR3: ASSPSQGRYTEAF
J: TRBJ2-1; V: TRBV12-3/TRBV12-4; CDR3: ASSLYTSGGAGEQF
J: TRBJ2-7; V: TRBV5-1; CDR3: ASSFLAGGYEQY
J: TRBJ2-7; V: TRBV10-3; CDR3: AIRGTGATTYEQY
J: TRBJ2-3; V: TRBV5-1; CDR3: ASSLVGQGADTQY
J: TRBJ2-4; V: TRBV7-9; CDR3: ASSLGKYDIQY
J: TRBJ2-3; V: TRBV15; CDR3: ATSRGRGSTDTQY
J: TRBJ2-1; V: TRBV7-8; CDR3: ASSSTSGLADNEQF
J: TRBJ2-5; V: TRBV5-1; CDR3: ASSLSGGTQETQY
J: TRBJ1-2; V: TRBV11-2; CDR3: ASSFPGRRHDGYT
J: TRBJ2-1; V: TRBV28; CDR3: ASSLVGQGSNEQF
J: TRBJ1-1; V: TRBV6-5; CDR3: ATSRDGYEAF
J: TRBJ2-5; V: TRBV7-9; CDR3: ASQRGGRETQY
J: TRBJ2-2; V: TRBV20-1; CDR3: SARVATTNTGELF
J: TRBJ1-2; V: TRBV7-2; CDR3: ASSLEDRGMYGYT
J: TRBJ2-5; V: TRBV5-1; CDR3: ASSLVISPKTQY
J: TRBJ1-6; V: TRBV3-1; CDR3: ASSQMGGDSPLH
J: TRBJ2-1; V: TRBV10-3; CDR3: AISGKAGYNEQF
J: TRBJ2-5; V: TRBV25-1; CDR3: ASSDRIGDLETQY
J: TRBJ2-1; V: TRBV4-2; CDR3: ASSQDSNSYNEQF
J: TRBJ1-5; V: TRBV20-1; CDR3: SGGRYSNQPQH
J: TRBJ1-2; V: TRBV29-1; CDR3: SVDRRFGYT
J: TRBJ1-2; V: TRBV29-1; CDR3: SVEGTSDYGYT
J: TRBJ2-1; V: TRBV4-1; CDR3: ASSQVGGATLNEQF
J: TRBJ1-5; V: TRBV7-2; CDR3: ASSPAGGVQPQN
J: TRBJ2-1; V: TRBV15; CDR3: ATRPGGKSYNEQF
J: TRBJ1-2; V: TRBV10-3; CDR3: AISGTGTVDT
J: TRBJ2-7; V: TRBV5-1; CDR3: ASSFGQGPYEQY
J: TRBJ1-1; V: TRBV20-1; CDR3: SVKFLGGDTEAF
J: TRBJ1-3; V: TRBV6-5; CDR3: ATVGNSGNTIY
J: TRBJ1-5; V: TRBV24-1; CDR3: ATSGGGNQPQN
J: TRBJ2-7; V: TRBV7-3; CDR3: ASSLAGTGSEEQY
J: TRBJ2-7; V: TRBV2; CDR3: ASNEPMAYEQY
J: TRBJ2-7; V: TRBV27; CDR3: ASSVGFSYEQY
J: TRBJ1-1; V: TRBV20-1; CDR3: SARKEGTEAF
J: TRBJ2-1; V: TRBV20-1; CDR3: SATTSGSVGEQF
J: TRBJ2-3; V: TRBV4-1; CDR3: ASSQSPASGSMDTQY
J: TRBJ2-4; V: TRBV28; CDR3: ASSPGRIKIQY
J: TRBJ2-5; V: TRBV20-1; CDR3: SARLAGETQY
J: TRBJ2-5; V: TRBV3-1; CDR3: ASSQRGGRAKETQY
J: TRBJ1-4; V: TRBV5-1; CDR3: ASSTMPGEKLF
J: TRBJ2-6; V: TRBV15; CDR3: ATRFAGANVLT
J: TRBJ2-5; V: TRBV20-1; CDR3: SASRPDKGQY
J: TRBJ2-3; V: TRBV29-1; CDR3: SVPPRTGGTDTQY
J: TRBJ2-1; V: TRBV21-1; CDR3: ASSAAVYNEQF
J: TRBJ2-2; V: TRBV19; CDR3: ASIETGGIGELF
J: TRBJ1-1; V: TRBV5-1; CDR3: ASSWDIGGTEAF
J: TRBJ2-1; V: TRBV6-4; CDR3: ASSIVAGGNYNEQF
J: TRBJ2-1; V: TRBV11-1; CDR3: ASSFLLSSYNEQF
J: TRBJ2-7; V: TRBV6-6; CDR3: ASSRQGPYEQY